The clone carrying this TCR beta chain was counted at least ten times. Its antigen is unknown. Amplification of TCR beta CDR3 regions used RNA as the template. HTBI primers were the set used in a first-round RT-PCR of the TCR CDR3. A single record per CDR3 protein comes from TCRdb applying MiXCR to the multiplex PCR reads. The sample contains hundreds of thousands of distinct CDR3 sequences, 20% to 30% of which appear only once. Newly diagnosed hyperthyroidism, duration under 2 months, in patients aged 18 to 65. Every diagnosis used clinical symptoms, serum thyroxine and TRAb, thyroid ultrasound and orbital computed tomography. The data derive from a study of T cells in Graves' hyperthyroidism and ophthalmopathy. General observations from the study: In simple terms, a model built on 13 V-J features told ophthalmopathy apart from stable hyperthyroidism.

Germline V gives CDR1 SGHAT, CDR2 FQNNGV. The CDR3 contains 13 residues. Trimming shortened V by 8 bases and J by 3 bases, and 14 bases separated the two germline ends. The gene calls are TRBV11-2 and TRBJ2-7; D might be TRBD1 or TRBD2, each matching 5 bases. This receptor was identified in a middle-aged man with Graves' hyperthyroidism that later progressed to Graves' ophthalmopathy. The material sequenced was blood. The CDR3 protein is CASELNGGYEQYF. CDR3 DNA sequence: TGTGCCAGCGAGCTTAATGGGGGCTACGAGCAGTACTTC.